This T cell receptor (beta chain) is drawn from a study of cytomegalovirus exposure and HLA in healthy donors. Study-level information: As an earlier analysis found, about 179 million T cells yielded around 110 million unique TCR beta sequences. The study, taken as a whole, reports: Other equally common chains were less clonally expanded than HLA-associated TCR beta chains, a later analysis showed. No immune exposure information besides CMV serostatus was available. A later analysis showed TCR association rates differing by HLA locus, peaking at DRB1 and lowest at HLA-C.

The PCR employed 60 Vbeta primers together with 13 Jbeta primers. Method: immunoSEQ multiplex PCR; TCRdb's copy keeps in-frame clones and lacks some. Of 75,000 to 95,000 clones in the sample, around 80% were seen once. Comments on this clone: Its target is unknown.

Germline V lookup: CDR1 GTSNPN, CDR2 SVGIG (reference sequence). The CDR3 length is 17 residues. J lost 4 bases, V lost 0 bases, and 9 bases had no gene match. The chain is built from TRBV30 and TRBJ1-3; TRBD1 agrees at 10 bases. The clonotype was recovered from a human donor in good health. Sequencing was performed on PBMCs. CDR3 sequence: CAWSVFLDRGFGNTIYF. The CDR3 DNA sequence: TGTGCCTGGAGTGTATTCCTGGACAGGGGGTTCGGAAACACCATATATTTT.